This TCR beta chain was sequenced during a study of tumor and adjacent non-tumor tissue in lung cancer. As for the study in general: Histology: about a dozen adenocarcinoma, 2 squamous cell carcinoma, 1 small cell lung cancer. Some 3.9 million productive TCRbeta reads were obtained per sample on average.

This CDR3 has 15 residues. Trimming pared 0 bases from V and 3 bases from J, leaving 9 bases between. The germline V gene encodes CDR1 SGHRS and CDR2 YFSETQ. The template was RNA from unsorted bulk tissue. This non-tumor lung sample came from over 3 cm beyond the tumor edge. Chemotherapy-naive patients with new lung cancer underwent thoracic surgery in China, August–late 2014. This clonotype was seen a few times. The library came from three nested PCR rounds adapted from ARM-PCR protocols. One entry per CDR3 protein results from TCRdb running MiXCR on the multiplex PCR reads. The data show around 39,000 distinct CDR3 sequences, less than 65% seen once.

Material for sequencing was distant non-tumor lung tissue. The rearrangement links TRBV5-1 to TRBJ1-4; D is ambiguous. This receptor was taken from a man aged 45-65 years with non-small cell lung cancer. The chain's CDR3 is CASSLAAQANEKLFF. In DNA form, the CDR3 reads TGCGCCAGCAGCTTGGCCGCGCAGGCTAATGAAAAACTGTTTTTT.